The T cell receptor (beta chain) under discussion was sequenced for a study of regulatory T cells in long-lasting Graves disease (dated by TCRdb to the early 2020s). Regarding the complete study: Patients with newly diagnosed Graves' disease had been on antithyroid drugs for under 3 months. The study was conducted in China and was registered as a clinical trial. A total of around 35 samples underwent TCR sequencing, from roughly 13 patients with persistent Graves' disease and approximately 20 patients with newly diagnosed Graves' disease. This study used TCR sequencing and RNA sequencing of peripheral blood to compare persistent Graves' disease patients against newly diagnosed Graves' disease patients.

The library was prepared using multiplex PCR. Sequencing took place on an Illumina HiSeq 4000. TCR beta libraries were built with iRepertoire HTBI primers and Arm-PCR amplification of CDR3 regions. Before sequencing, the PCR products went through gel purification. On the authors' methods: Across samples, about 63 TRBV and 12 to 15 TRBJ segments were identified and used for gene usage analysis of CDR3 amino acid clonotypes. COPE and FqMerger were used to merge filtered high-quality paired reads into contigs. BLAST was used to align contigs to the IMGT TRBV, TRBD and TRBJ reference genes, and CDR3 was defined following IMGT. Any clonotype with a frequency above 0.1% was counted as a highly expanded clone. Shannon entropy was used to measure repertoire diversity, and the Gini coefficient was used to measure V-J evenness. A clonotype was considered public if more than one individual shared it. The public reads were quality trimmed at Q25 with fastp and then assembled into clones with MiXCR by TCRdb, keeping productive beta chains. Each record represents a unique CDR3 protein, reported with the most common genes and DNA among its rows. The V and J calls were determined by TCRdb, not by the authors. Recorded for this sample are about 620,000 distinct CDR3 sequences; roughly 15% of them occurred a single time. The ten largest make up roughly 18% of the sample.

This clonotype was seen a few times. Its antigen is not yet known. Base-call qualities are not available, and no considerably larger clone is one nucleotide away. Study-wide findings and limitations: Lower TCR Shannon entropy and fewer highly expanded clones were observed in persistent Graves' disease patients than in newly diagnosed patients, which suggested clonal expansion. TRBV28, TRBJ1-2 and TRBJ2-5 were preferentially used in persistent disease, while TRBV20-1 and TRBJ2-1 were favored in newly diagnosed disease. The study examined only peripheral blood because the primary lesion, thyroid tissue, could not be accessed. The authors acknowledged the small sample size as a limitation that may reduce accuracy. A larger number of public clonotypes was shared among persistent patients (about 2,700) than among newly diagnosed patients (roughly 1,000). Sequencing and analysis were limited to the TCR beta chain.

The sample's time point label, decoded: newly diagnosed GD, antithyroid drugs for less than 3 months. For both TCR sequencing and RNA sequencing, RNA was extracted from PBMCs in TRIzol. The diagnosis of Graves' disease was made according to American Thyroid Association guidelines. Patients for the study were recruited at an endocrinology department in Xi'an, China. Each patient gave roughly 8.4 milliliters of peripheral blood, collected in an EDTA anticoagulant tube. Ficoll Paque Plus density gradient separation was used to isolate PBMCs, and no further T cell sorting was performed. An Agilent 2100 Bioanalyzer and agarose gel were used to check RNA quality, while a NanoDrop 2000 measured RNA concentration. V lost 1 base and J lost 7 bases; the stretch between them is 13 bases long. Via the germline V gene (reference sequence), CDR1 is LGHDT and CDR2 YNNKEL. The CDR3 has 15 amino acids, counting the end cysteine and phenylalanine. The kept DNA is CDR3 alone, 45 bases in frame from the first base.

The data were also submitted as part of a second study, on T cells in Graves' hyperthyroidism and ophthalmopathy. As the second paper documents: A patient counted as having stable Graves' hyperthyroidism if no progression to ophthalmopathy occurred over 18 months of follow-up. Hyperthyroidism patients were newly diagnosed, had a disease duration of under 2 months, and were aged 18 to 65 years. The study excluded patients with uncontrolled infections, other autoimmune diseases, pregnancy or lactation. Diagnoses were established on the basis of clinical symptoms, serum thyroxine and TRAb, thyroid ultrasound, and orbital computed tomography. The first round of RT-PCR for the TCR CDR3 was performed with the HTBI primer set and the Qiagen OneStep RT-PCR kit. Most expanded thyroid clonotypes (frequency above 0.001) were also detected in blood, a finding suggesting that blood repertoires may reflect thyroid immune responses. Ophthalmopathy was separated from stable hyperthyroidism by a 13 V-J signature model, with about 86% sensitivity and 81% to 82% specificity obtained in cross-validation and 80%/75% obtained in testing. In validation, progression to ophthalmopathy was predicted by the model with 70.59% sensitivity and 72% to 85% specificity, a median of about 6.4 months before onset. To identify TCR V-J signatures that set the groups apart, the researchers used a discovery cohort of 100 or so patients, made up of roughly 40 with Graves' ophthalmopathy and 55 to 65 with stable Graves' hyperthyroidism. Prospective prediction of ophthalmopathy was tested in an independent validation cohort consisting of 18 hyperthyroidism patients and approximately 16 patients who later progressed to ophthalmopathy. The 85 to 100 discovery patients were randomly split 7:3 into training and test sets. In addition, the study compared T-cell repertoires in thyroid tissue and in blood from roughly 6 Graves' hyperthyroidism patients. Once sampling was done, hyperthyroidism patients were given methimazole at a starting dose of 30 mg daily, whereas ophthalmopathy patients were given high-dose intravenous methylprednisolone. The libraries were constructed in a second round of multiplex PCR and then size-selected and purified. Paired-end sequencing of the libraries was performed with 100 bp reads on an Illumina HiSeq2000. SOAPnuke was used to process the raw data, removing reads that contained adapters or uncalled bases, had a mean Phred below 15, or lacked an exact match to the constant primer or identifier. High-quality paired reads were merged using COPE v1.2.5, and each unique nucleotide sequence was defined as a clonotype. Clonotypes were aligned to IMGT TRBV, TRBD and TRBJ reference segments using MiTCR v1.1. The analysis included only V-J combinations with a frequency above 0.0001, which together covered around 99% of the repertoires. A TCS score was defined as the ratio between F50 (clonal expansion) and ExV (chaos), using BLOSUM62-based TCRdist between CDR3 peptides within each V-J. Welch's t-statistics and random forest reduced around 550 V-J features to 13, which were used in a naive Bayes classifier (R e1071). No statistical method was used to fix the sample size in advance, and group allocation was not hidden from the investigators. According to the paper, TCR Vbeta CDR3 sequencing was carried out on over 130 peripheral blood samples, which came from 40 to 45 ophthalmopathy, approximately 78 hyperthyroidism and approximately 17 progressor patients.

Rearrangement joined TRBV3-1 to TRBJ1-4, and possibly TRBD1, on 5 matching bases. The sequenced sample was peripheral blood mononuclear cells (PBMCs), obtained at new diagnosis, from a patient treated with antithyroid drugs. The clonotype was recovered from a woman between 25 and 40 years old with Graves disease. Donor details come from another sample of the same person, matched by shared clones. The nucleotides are TGTGCCAGCAGCCAAGTTAATTCAGGGCCTGAAAAACTGTTTTTT. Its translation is CASSQVNSGPEKLFF.